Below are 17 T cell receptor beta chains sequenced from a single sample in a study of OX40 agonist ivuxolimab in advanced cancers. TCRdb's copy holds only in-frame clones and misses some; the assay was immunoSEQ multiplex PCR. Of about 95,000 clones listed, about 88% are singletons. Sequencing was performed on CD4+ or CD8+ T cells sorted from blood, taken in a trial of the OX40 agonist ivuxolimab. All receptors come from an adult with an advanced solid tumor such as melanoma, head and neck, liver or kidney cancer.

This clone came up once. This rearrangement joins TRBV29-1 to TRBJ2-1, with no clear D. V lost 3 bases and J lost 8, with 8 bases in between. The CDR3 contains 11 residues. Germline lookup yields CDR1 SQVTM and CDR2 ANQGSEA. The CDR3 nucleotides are TGCAGCGTTGAGGTAGGACATGAGCAGTTCTTC. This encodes CSVEVGHEQFF.

The CDR3 sequence: CASSLIGFNTEAFF. Written as DNA, the CDR3 is TGTGCCAGCAGTTTGATAGGTTTTAACACTGAAGCTTTCTTT. The rearrangement links TRBV27 to TRBJ1-1; D gene uncertain. CDR1 is MNHEY and CDR2 is SMNVEV in the germline V gene (reference sequence). The CDR3 totals 14 residues. The V gene lost 3 bases and the J gene lost 2 bases, with 10 bases spanning the gap.

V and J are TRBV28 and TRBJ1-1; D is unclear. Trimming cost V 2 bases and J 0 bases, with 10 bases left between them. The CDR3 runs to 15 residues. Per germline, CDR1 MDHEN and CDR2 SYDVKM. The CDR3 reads CASSLVGNMNTEAFF. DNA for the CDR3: TGTGCCAGCAGTTTAGTTGGCAACATGAACACTGAAGCTTTCTTT.

CDR3 bases: TGTGCCAGCACCCAGGAGGATACGCAGTATTTT. This translates into CASTQEDTQYF. The chain is built from TRBV2 and TRBJ2-3; D not resolved. Germline V gene sequence: CDR1 SNHLY, CDR2 FYNNEI. This CDR3 is built from 11 residues. Trimming removed 7 bases from V and 6 bases from J, with 8 bases in between.

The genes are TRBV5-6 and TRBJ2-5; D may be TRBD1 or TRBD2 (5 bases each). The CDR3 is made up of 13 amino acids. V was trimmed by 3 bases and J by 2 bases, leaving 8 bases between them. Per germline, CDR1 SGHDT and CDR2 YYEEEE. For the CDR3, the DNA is TGTGCCAGCAGCTCCGGGGCTCAAGAGACCCAGTACTTC. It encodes CASSSGAQETQYF.

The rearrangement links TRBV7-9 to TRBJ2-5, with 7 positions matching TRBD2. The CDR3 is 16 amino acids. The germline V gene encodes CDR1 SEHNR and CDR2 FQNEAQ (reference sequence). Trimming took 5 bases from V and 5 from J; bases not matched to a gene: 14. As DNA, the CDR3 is TGTGCCAGCAGCCGAGCTGGAGCAGCGGGGTGGGAGACCCAGTACTTC. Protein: CASSRAGAAGWETQYF.

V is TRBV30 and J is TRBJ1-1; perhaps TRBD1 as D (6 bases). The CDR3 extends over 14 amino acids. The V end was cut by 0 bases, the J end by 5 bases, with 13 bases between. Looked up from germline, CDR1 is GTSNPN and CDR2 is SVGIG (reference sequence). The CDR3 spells CAWSVGGPGTEAFF. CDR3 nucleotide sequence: TGTGCCTGGAGTGTAGGGGGGCCCGGGACTGAAGCTTTCTTT.

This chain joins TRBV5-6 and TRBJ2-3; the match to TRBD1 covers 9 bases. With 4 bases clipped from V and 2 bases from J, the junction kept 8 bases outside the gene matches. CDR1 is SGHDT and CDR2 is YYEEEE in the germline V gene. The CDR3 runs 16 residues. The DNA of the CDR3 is TGTGCCAGCAGCCTAAGACAGGGGGAATACACAGATACGCAGTATTTT. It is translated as CASSLRQGEYTDTQYF.

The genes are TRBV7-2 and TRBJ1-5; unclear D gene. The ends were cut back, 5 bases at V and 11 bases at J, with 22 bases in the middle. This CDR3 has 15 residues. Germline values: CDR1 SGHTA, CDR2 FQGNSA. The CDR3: CASSQQGLVSAAQHF. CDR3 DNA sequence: TGTGCCAGCAGCCAACAAGGATTGGTATCAGCGGCCCAGCATTTT. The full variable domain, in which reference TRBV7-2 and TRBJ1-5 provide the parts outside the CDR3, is GAGVSQSPSNKVTEKGKDVELRCDPISGHTALYWYRQSLGQGLEFLIYFQGNSAPDKSGLPSDRFSAERTGGSVSTLTIQRTQQEDSAVYLCASSQQGLVSAAQHFGDGTRLSIL.

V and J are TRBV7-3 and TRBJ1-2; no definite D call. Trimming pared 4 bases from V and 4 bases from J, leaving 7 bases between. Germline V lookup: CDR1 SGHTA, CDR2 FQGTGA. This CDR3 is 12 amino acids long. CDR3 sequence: CASSSDFYGYTF. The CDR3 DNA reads TGTGCCAGCAGCTCCGACTTCTATGGCTACACCTTC.

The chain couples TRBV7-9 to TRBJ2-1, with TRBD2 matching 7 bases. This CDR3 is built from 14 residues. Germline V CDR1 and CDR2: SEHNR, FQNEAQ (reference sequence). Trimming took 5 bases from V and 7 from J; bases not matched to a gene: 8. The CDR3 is CASSTRDYRNEQFF. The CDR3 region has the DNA TGTGCCAGCAGCACCCGGGACTATAGGAATGAGCAGTTCTTC.

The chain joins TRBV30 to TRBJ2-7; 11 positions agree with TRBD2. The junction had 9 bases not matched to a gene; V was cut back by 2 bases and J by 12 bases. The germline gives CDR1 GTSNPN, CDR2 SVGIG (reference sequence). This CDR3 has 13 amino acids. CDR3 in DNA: TGTGCCTGGAGTTCCCTAGCGGGGGGTTCAAGGTACTTC. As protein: CAWSSLAGGSRYF.

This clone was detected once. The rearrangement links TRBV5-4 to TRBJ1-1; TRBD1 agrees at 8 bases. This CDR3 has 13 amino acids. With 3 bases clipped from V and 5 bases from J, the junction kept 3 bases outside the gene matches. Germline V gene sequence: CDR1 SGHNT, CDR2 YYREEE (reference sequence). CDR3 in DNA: TGTGCCAGCAGCTCCCAGGGGGCGACTGAAGCTTTCTTT. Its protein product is CASSSQGATEAFF. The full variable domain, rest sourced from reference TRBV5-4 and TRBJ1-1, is ETGVTQSPTHLIKTRGQQVTLRCSSQSGHNTVSWYQQALGQGPQFIFQYYREEENGRGNFPPRFSGLQFPNYSSELNVNALELDDSALYLCASSSQGATEAFFGQGTRLTVV.

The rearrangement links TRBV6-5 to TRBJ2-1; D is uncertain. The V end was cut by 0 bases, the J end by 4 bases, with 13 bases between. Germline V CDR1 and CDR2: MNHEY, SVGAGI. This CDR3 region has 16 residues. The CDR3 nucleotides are TGTGCCAGCAGTTACTCGAGCCAGAAAAAGTACAATGAGCAGTTCTTC. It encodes CASSYSSQKKYNEQFF.

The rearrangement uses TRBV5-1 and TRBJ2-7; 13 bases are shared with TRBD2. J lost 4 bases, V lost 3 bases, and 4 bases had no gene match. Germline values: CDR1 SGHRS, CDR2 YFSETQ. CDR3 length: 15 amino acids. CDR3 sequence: CASSSVLAGGYEQYF. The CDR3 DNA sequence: TGCGCCAGCAGCTCGGTACTAGCGGGAGGGTACGAGCAGTACTTC. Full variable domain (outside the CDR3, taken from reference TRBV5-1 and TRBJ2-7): KAGVTQTPRYLIKTRGQQVTLSCSPISGHRSVSWYQQTPGQGLQFLFEYFSETQRNKGNFPGRFSGRQFSNSRSEMNVSTLELGDSALYLCASSSVLAGGYEQYFGPGTRLTVT.

The CDR3 region has the DNA TGTGCCAGCAGCCACCCCCGCCAGCGGGCCGGAAACAATGAGCAGTTCTTC. Translating gives CASSHPRQRAGNNEQFF. The rearrangement links TRBV7-3 to TRBJ2-1; possibly TRBD2 for D (6 bases). The V gene's germline CDR1 is SGHTA and CDR2 FQGTGA. The germline V and J ends were trimmed by 5 bases and 5 bases, with 22 bases remaining between them. This CDR3 contains 17 residues.

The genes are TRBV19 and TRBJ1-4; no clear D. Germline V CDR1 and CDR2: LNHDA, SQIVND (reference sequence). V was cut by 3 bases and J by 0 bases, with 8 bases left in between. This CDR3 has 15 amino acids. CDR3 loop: CASSMRQATNEKLFF. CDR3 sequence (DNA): TGTGCCAGTAGTATGAGGCAAGCAACTAATGAAAAACTGTTTTTT.